Below, 17 T cell receptor beta chains from the same sample are listed, as sequenced in a study of T-cell reconstitution after alpha-beta-depleted transplantation in children (dated by TCRdb to the mid-2010s). Taken with the paper, the label for time point translates to: day 60 (about 2 months) after transplantation. The intended sense of this specimen's treatment or condition label: allogeneic hematopoietic cell transplantation with graft depleted of TCRalphabeta T cells and CD19 B cells. Libraries were prepared through PCR. The instrument given in TCRdb is Illumina HiSeq 2500. To normalize quantification of the TCRbeta repertoire, the TCR libraries were built with molecular barcoding that relied on unique molecular identifiers. TCRdb reran the public reads through fastp at Q25 and MiXCR, keeping productive beta chains. Each record represents a unique CDR3 protein, reported with the most common genes and DNA among its rows. This sample has fewer than 35,000 distinct CDR3 sequences in its table, and approximately 6.5% of those were observed once. The ten largest account for 25% to 30% of the sample.

Their antigens are not known. The research as a whole found: The apparently early alphabetaT-cell count recovery about two months after transplant was reportedly dependent on only several hundred rapidly expanded clones derived from non-depleted graft cells.

This material consisted of peripheral blood, taken 60 days after TCRalphabeta/CD19-depleted stem cell transplant. The source of these receptors is a child younger than two who had a stem cell transplant for acute myeloid leukemia, so the T cells may come from the graft donor.

This clonotype was seen at least ten times. The gene calls are TRBV7-2 and TRBJ2-7; TRBD2 matches at 15 bases. The V segment lost 0 bases and the J segment 4 bases; nucleotides outside the gene matches: 4. Per germline, CDR1 SGHTA and CDR2 FQGNSA. There are 17 residues in the CDR3. DNA of the CDR3: TGTGCCAGCAGCTTAGCCGGGACTAGCGGGAGGTTATACGAGCAGTACTTC. The encoded protein is CASSLAGTSGRLYEQYF. Supplemented by reference TRBV7-2 and TRBJ2-7, the full variable domain reads GAGVSQSPSNKVTEKGKDVELRCDPISGHTALYWYRQSLGQGLEFLIYFQGNSAPDKSGLPSDRFSAERTGGSVSTLTIQRTQQEDSAVYLCASSLAGTSGRLYEQYFGPGTRLTVT.

The chain uses TRBV6-1 and TRBJ1-1; TRBD1 is a possible D gene (5 bases). CDR1 is MNHNS, CDR2 SASEGT, per germline. The CDR3 extends over 13 amino acids. The ends were cut back, 5 bases at V and 5 bases at J, with 12 bases in the middle. The CDR3 here is CASSLGGMTEAFF. The CDR3 DNA reads as TGTGCCAGCAGTCTGGGGGGAATGACTGAAGCTTTCTTT.

For this clonotype: A much more abundant neighbour one base away suggests this may be a read error. The genes are TRBV24-1 and TRBJ2-5; 12 nucleotides line up with TRBD2. This CDR3 is 14 amino acids long. Germline V lookup: CDR1 KGHDR, CDR2 SFDVKD. CDR3 amino acids: CATCDPGLAGTQYF. The CDR3 coding sequence is TGTGCCACCTGTGACCCGGGACTAGCGGGGACCCAGTACTTC.

This clonotype has at least ten counts. The gene calls are TRBV5-1 and TRBJ2-7, with 7 bases lining up with TRBD1. Germline V lookup: CDR1 SGHRS, CDR2 YFSETQ. The J segment lost 2 bases and the V segment lost 1 base, leaving 3 bases of the junction unmatched. There are 14 residues in the CDR3. DNA for the CDR3: TGCGCCAGCAGCTTGACAGGGGCTACCTACGAGCAGTACTTC. It codes for CASSLTGATYEQYF.

Notes on this clonotype: A clone one base away is much larger, so this may be a read error. This rearrangement joins TRBV6-5 to TRBJ2-2; no clear D gene. The CDR3 extends over 15 amino acids. The V gene's germline CDR1 is MNHEY and CDR2 SVGAGI. The CDR3 DNA follows: TGTGCCAGAAGTTACTGGATAGAAAACACCGGGGAGCTGTTTTTT. Its translation: CARSYWIENTGELFF.

This clonotype was seen at least ten times. At one of its ends the junction is not consistent with the germline gene, which may arise from a read error. The chain links TRBV7-7 to TRBJ2-7; D possibly corresponds to TRBD2 (5 bases). This CDR3 spans 13 amino acids. CDR1 and CDR2 (germline): SSHAT, FNYEAQ (reference sequence). For the CDR3, the DNA is TGTGCTAGCAGCTTAGAACTAGACGACGAGCAGTACTTC. Translation: CASSLELDDEQYF.

This clonotype was counted many times. The chain is built from TRBV10-1 and TRBJ2-1; no definite D call. V lost 5 bases, J lost 0 bases, and 8 bases lay in between. CDR3 length: 14 amino acids. CDR1 is WNHNN and CDR2 is SYGVQD in the germline V gene (reference sequence). The CDR3 protein is CASSPTFSYNEQFF. The CDR3 nucleotides read TGCGCCAGCAGTCCGACTTTCTCCTACAATGAGCAGTTCTTC.

There are many counts of this clonotype. The chain combines TRBV12-3 or TRBV12-4 with TRBJ2-5, with D tentatively TRBD1 (5 bases). V lost 1 base, J lost 4 bases, and 7 bases lay in between. The CDR3 sequence is 13 residues long. CDR3 amino acids: CASSLVGPETQYF. CDR3 DNA: TGTGCCAGCAGTTTAGTGGGGCCAGAGACCCAGTACTTC.

In this sample, this clonotype turned up many times. The genes are TRBV6-2 or TRBV6-3 and TRBJ2-1; the match to TRBD2 covers 9 bases. The ends lost 5 bases at V and 4 bases at J; junction bases unmatched: 12. The CDR3 sequence is 17 residues long. CDR1 and CDR2 from the germline V gene are MNHEY and SVGEGT. CDR3 sequence: CASSRFPLREGYNEQFF. The CDR3, as DNA: TGTGCCAGCAGTCGTTTTCCGTTGCGGGAGGGTTACAATGAGCAGTTCTTC.

This clonotype was detected ten times or more. The chain carries TRBV2 and TRBJ2-5; the match to TRBD2 covers 8 bases. The length of the CDR3 is 15 residues. With V trimmed by 5 bases and J by 1 base, 6 bases remained unmatched. Germline CDR1 SNHLY, CDR2 FYNNEI. The CDR3 sequence: CASSPDGRVQETQYF. CDR3 nucleotide sequence: TGTGCCAGCAGTCCTGACGGGAGGGTCCAAGAGACCCAGTACTTC.

This clonotype came up many times. J is TRBJ2-5 and V is TRBV20-1; D not resolved. The CDR3 length is 13 residues. Germline values: CDR1 DFQATT, CDR2 SNEGSKA (reference sequence). The V end was cut by 1 base, the J end by 5 bases, with 11 bases between. The CDR3 sequence is CSARGVGRETQYF. In nucleotides, the CDR3 is TGCAGTGCTAGAGGGGTGGGTAGGGAGACCCAGTACTTC.

This clonotype has ten or more counts. The chain has TRBV11-2 and TRBJ2-5; maybe TRBD1 (5 bases). This CDR3 region has 16 residues. The germline V gene encodes CDR1 SGHAT and CDR2 FQNNGV. Trimming took off 3 bases at V and 1 base at J, with 15 bases between the two ends. CDR3 amino acids: CASSLAGPPTQETQYF. The CDR3 region has the DNA TGTGCCAGCAGCTTGGCAGGGCCACCTACCCAAGAGACCCAGTACTTC.

The table lists this clonotype with many counts. This chain uses TRBV6-6 with TRBJ2-2; possibly TRBD1 for D (6 bases). This CDR3 has 13 residues. V was cut by 6 bases and J by 7 bases, with 12 bases left in between. Germline CDR1 and CDR2: MNHNY and SVGAGI (reference sequence). CDR3 sequence: CASRSQGIGELFF. The CDR3 region has the DNA TGTGCCAGCAGATCTCAGGGGATCGGGGAGCTGTTTTTT.

Many counts were recorded for this clonotype. The J gene is TRBJ1-2, the V gene TRBV13, with D unclear. Trimming removed 8 bases at V and 1 base at J, with 8 bases between. This CDR3 region has 12 residues. CDR1 is PRHDT and CDR2 is FYEKMQ in the germline V gene (reference sequence). CDR3 nucleotides: TGTGCCAGCTCGGGTTATAACTATGGCTACACCTTC. Amino acid sequence: CASSGYNYGYTF.

There are many counts of this clonotype. V usage is TRBV29-1 and J usage is TRBJ1-2, with D perhaps TRBD1 (5 bases). In germline, CDR1 is SQVTM, CDR2 ANQGSEA. The V and J ends lost 3 bases and 2 bases respectively, with 10 bases between them. CDR3 length: 13 amino acids. CDR3 nucleotides: TGCAGCGTTGACCAGACAGAAAACTATGGCTACACCTTC. It specifies CSVDQTENYGYTF.

This clonotype was seen more than once but under ten times. V gene TRBV12-3 or TRBV12-4 combines with J gene TRBJ2-5; 12 bases map to TRBD2. With 5 bases clipped from V and 0 bases from J, the junction kept 13 bases outside the gene matches. The CDR3 has 19 amino acids. The CDR3 nucleotides are TGTGCCAGCAGTACCGGACTAGCGGGAAGGACTGGGCACCAAGAGACCCAGTACTTC. Translation: CASSTGLAGRTGHQETQYF.

This clonotype was found many times. This chain uses TRBV9 with TRBJ1-3; D call uncertain. Trimming removed 0 bases at V and 7 bases at J, with 11 bases between. CDR3 length: 14 amino acids. Germline V gene data show CDR1 as SGDLS and CDR2 as YYNGEE. CDR3: CASSVGSEDNTIYF. The CDR3 DNA sequence: TGTGCCAGCAGCGTAGGGTCAGAGGACAACACCATATATTTT.